This is a list of T cell receptor beta chains from one sample in a study of T cell repertoires in cytomegalovirus infection. For these receptors, no antigen is known. TCRdb used MiXCR to reprocess the reads, holding one entry per CDR3 protein. The profile covers 150,000 to 200,000 distinct CDR3 sequences, with approximately 21% appearing a single time and 25% taken by the ten largest. The material sequenced was CD8+ T cells from cultured PBMCs, taken from culture after CMV antigen stimulation. The receptors were sampled from a human donor in good health (CMV status not recorded). Some clones in this sample may be carry-over from other donors' samples. Each CDR3 is given with its conserved first and last residue. Fields, in order: clone size, J gene, V gene, D gene, CDR3 DNA, CDR3 protein. D genes are given only for firm matches. Clone size appears in some rows only: once, few, many, or a class for an expanded clone.

clone_size: few; j_call: TRBJ2-6; v_call: TRBV14; d_call: TRBD1; cdr3_nt: TGTGCCAGCAGCCATCACGGACAGGGGCGAGACTCTGGGGCCAACGTCCTGACTTTC; cdr3_aa: CASSHHGQGRDSGANVLTF
clone_size: few; j_call: TRBJ2-1; v_call: TRBV6-8; d_call: -; cdr3_nt: TGTGCCAGCAGTTACGCAGGGCAGTCCGAGCAGTTCTTC; cdr3_aa: CASSYAGQSEQFF
clone_size: -; j_call: TRBJ2-7; v_call: TRBV6-2/TRBV6-3; d_call: -; cdr3_nt: TGTGCCAGCAGTTACCTCCTCGAGCGAGGGGGTGAATACGAGCAGTACTTC; cdr3_aa: CASSYLLERGGEYEQYF
clone_size: -; j_call: TRBJ1-2; v_call: TRBV4-1; d_call: TRBD1; cdr3_nt: TGTGCCAGCAGCCAGGACAGGGGAGACTATGGCTACACCTTC; cdr3_aa: CASSQDRGDYGYTF
clone_size: -; j_call: TRBJ2-2; v_call: TRBV20-1; d_call: -; cdr3_nt: TGCAGTGCTAGAGGCCTCGCGAACACCGGGGAGCTGTTTTTT; cdr3_aa: CSARGLANTGELFF
clone_size: medium-sized; j_call: TRBJ2-1; v_call: TRBV7-6; d_call: TRBD1; cdr3_nt: TGTGCCAGCAGCTCCGTTTCGACAGGGGCTCTCATTTACAATGAGCAGTTCTTC; cdr3_aa: CASSSVSTGALIYNEQFF
clone_size: -; j_call: TRBJ2-7; v_call: TRBV7-2; d_call: TRBD1; cdr3_nt: TGTGCCAGCAGCTCCCCCGACAGGGGGCTCGGCGAGCAGTACTTC; cdr3_aa: CASSSPDRGLGEQYF
clone_size: many; j_call: TRBJ2-3; v_call: TRBV3-1; d_call: -; cdr3_nt: TGTGCCAGCAGCCGGAGTTCCTGGACTAGCACAGATACGCAGTATTTT; cdr3_aa: CASSRSSWTSTDTQYF
clone_size: -; j_call: TRBJ2-4; v_call: TRBV7-9; d_call: TRBD1; cdr3_nt: TGTGCCAGCAGCTCGCCGGGACAGGGCAGGGCGACCAAAAACATTCAGTACTTC; cdr3_aa: CASSSPGQGRATKNIQYF
clone_size: few; j_call: TRBJ2-3; v_call: TRBV7-6; d_call: -; cdr3_nt: TGTGCCAGCACCCCGGCAGGGGAGGGAGATACGCAGTATTTT; cdr3_aa: CASTPAGEGDTQYF
clone_size: -; j_call: TRBJ1-1; v_call: TRBV7-2; d_call: TRBD1; cdr3_nt: TGTGCCAGCAGCCCCCTCCCACGACAGGGAAACACTGAAGCTTTCTTT; cdr3_aa: CASSPLPRQGNTEAFF
clone_size: few; j_call: TRBJ2-7; v_call: TRBV19; d_call: -; cdr3_nt: TGTGCCAGTAGTCCGGGTCAAGTCTACGAGCAGTACTTC; cdr3_aa: CASSPGQVYEQYF
clone_size: -; j_call: TRBJ1-2; v_call: TRBV14; d_call: TRBD1; cdr3_nt: TGTGCCAGCAGCCAAGTGGGGACAGTAGGCTACACCTTC; cdr3_aa: CASSQVGTVGYTF
clone_size: few; j_call: TRBJ2-1; v_call: TRBV4-2; d_call: TRBD1; cdr3_nt: TGTGCCAGCAGCCCTCCAGGGACAGCGATTCACAATGAGCAGTTCTTC; cdr3_aa: CASSPPGTAIHNEQFF
clone_size: many; j_call: TRBJ1-1; v_call: TRBV7-2; d_call: -; cdr3_nt: TGTGCCAGCAGCTTTGCAGTTGGAAAAACTGAAGCTTTCTTT; cdr3_aa: CASSFAVGKTEAFF
clone_size: few; j_call: TRBJ1-6; v_call: TRBV12-3/TRBV12-4; d_call: -; cdr3_nt: TGTGCCAGCAGTCTTACTCGGGGGGGGGAATTCTATAATTCACCCCTCCACTTT; cdr3_aa: CASSLTRGGEFYNSPLHF